Listed below are T cell receptor beta chains from one sample, sequenced in a study of human T cells and chemical hapten exposure. TCRdb re-analysed the RACE reads in MiXCR, keeping a single row per CDR3 protein. The data hold some 52,000 distinct CDR3 sequences, with approximately 11% observed a single time. The input for sequencing was whole blood, taken in connection with sensitization to the hapten diphenylcyclopropenone (DPC). The source of these receptors is a middle-aged woman with alopecia areata. Some clones in this sample may be carry-over from other donors' samples. CDR3s include the opening cysteine and the closing phenylalanine or tryptophan.

>16|TRBV9
CASSVELGGRRNTIYF
>13|TRBV4-3
CASSQQGVGGYTF
>15|TRBV7-6
CASSFGLASTDTQYF
>18|TRBV6-1
CASSEFVRAKGKSYGYTF
>15|TRBV7-9
CASSFPRGFNTEAFF
>14|TRBV7-3
CASSLSQNTGELFF
>14|TRBV11-1
CASSLAGNRNEQFF
>16|TRBV28
CASSTAGTSGSYEQYF
>15|TRBV6-5
CASSLLIGGRTEAFF
>16|TRBV11-3
CASSPWTSGAGGEQFF
>11|TRBV20-1
CVGVAGRRAFF
>14|TRBV10-3
CAISKEAANYGYTF
>17|TRBV13
CASSSNPLRGTNEKLFF
>15|TRBV7-9
CASSHGTGGDEKLFF
>11|TRBV29-1
CSVDRNNEQFF
>14|TRBV3-1
CASSLSGKDTEAFF
>14|TRBV29-1
CSVEELVSGQGQFF
>13|TRBV28
CASSLRATGELFF
>16|TRBV6-6
CASSPREGLGNEKLFF
>16|TRBV4-3
CASSQGKGMGTDTQYF
>15|TRBV2
CASSKDRGRQNIQYF
>14|TRBV28
CVSSSGQPNTEAFF
>12|TRBV12-2
CASRLSDSSLFF
>18|TRBV18
CASSPRRTGELSPSEAFF
>14|TRBV6-5
CASSQSGVTYEQYF
>11|TRBV11-2
CASSQQETQYF
>14|TRBV7-9
CASSSESDRNTIYF
>15|TRBV28
CASSLLAGFNYGYTF
>15|TRBV28
CASTGGDRSGNTIYF
>13|TRBV12-3/TRBV12-4
CASSSDSTDTQYF
>13|TRBV9
CASSQSGYHEQYF
>16|TRBV28
CASSTHRDRVSYEQYF
>15|TRBV5-1
CASSLEGQDYNEQFF
>13|TRBV11-2
CASTLGEHEKLFF
>13|TRBV19
CASRGRGNQPQHF
>13|TRBV7-9
CASSPQGQVEQYF
>14|TRBV29-1
CSGLRVDRQETQYF
>13|TRBV28
CASFSASAYEQYF
>13|TRBV29-1
CSVGDGDTGELFF
>14|TRBV19
CASSSSTGGNEQFF
>13|TRBV6-2/TRBV6-3
CASTWTQNTEAFF
>13|TRBV12-3/TRBV12-4
CASSSLGAEKLFF
>15|TRBV11-3
CASSLGGRIYNEQFF
>14|TRBV10-1
CASSDTGLSTEAFF
>13|TRBV7-2
CASSPGTRDEQFF
>12|TRBV28
CASRVGDYEQYF
>13|TRBV12-5
CASGLVTAGEQFF
>14|TRBV7-2
CASSLRDSYYEQYF
>13|TRBV28
CANSGPIQNEQFF
>12|TRBV7-6
CASSSFYSPLHF
>13|TRBV10-2
CASSGRGDYGYTF
>15|TRBV5-1
CASSVPTGVADTQYF
>14|TRBV6-2/TRBV6-3
CASTFSGTRTEAFF
>16|TRBV19
CASSSTDRGLNYGYTF
>16|TRBV4-1
CASSLSRSGAGTEAFF
>16|TRBV7-9
CASSQLAGVSYNEQFF
>14|TRBV7-9
CASSPSGGNQPQHF
>13|TRBV6-4
CASSEDPTDTQYF
>14|TRBV10-3
CAISPGRVRNEQYF